This TCR beta chain emerged from a study of blood T cell repertoires in COVID-19. Looking at the study overall: COVID-19 samples from acute and convalescent phases originated in the United States, Italy and Spain. The cDNA or gDNA used as material had been derived from T cells, B-cell-depleted T cells, or PBMCs.

Participant-given clinical history determined each cohort assignment. The CDR3 loop spans 14 amino acids. Germline assignment: CDR1 MDHEN and CDR2 SYDVKM. V was clipped by 6 bases and J by 4 bases; unmatched bases: 8. Method: immunoSEQ multiplex PCR; TCRdb's copy keeps in-frame clones and lacks some. Seen here are a few hundred thousand clones, roughly 84% observed once, and the top ten hold roughly 7.2%. The sequenced sample consisted of PBMCs or T cells enriched from blood (not recorded which). The receptor's source is a man aged 25-40 years in a cohort exposed to, infected with or recovered from COVID-19 (not recorded which). V usage is TRBV28 and J usage is TRBJ2-5, with TRBD1 matching 7 bases. The CDR3 loop reads CASRYGPGGETQYF. The CDR3, as DNA: TGTGCCAGCAGATACGGGCCAGGGGGAGAGACCCAGTACTTC.